This T cell receptor beta chain was sequenced in a study of long-term antiretroviral therapy in people with HIV. immunoSEQ v3.0 was run at survey level. Per-sample TRB depth target: about 40,000-55,000 T-cell genomes. Profiling relied on immunoSEQ multiplex PCR, and the TCRdb table lists in-frame clones only, not all of them. The table includes roughly 28,000 clones, approximately 95% detected once. The CDR3 totals 15 residues. CDR1 is MNHEY, CDR2 SMNVEV, per germline (reference sequence). Trimming shortened V by 3 bases and J by 10 bases, and 18 bases separated the two germline ends. The sequence was collected from a man over 45 with HIV. The chain recombines TRBV27 with TRBJ1-4; D is unclear. The sample was unsorted PBMCs, taken 5.3 years after starting antiretroviral therapy. The chain's CDR3 is CASSFLTSKGGKLFF. The CDR3, as DNA: TGTGCCAGCAGTTTCCTGACATCCAAGGGCGGAAAACTGTTTTTT.